Listed below are T cell receptor beta chains from one sample, sequenced in a study of cytomegalovirus exposure and HLA in healthy donors. Here immunoSEQ multiplex PCR was the method, and the copy in TCRdb shows in-frame clones only, minus some. The sample records some 150,000 clones, roughly 80% being singletons. The sequencing sample was made of PBMCs. These receptors were taken from a middle-aged woman in good health and CMV-seronegative. Both conserved end residues are part of each CDR3. A D gene is named only where the DNA matches it firmly. A row's size may be missing; if present it is once, few, many or a size class.

TGTGCCAGCAGCTTGGCCACAGCATATAGCAATCAGCCCCAGCATTTT	CASSLATAYSNQPQHF	NA	few	TRBV5-4	TRBJ1-5
TGTGCCTGGAGTGTACAGGGTCACTATGGCTACACCTTC	CAWSVQGHYGYTF	NA	NA	TRBV30	TRBJ1-2
TGTGCCAGTCACAGTTCAGGGAACGAGCAGTACTTC	CASHSSGNEQYF	NA	NA	TRBV19	TRBJ2-7
TGTGCCAGCAGCTCAAACCCGGCAGATACGCAGTATTTT	CASSSNPADTQYF	NA	NA	TRBV7-6	TRBJ2-3
TGTGCCAGCAGTTACTGGGGGACAGGGGTCACTGAAGCTTTCTTT	CASSYWGTGVTEAFF	TRBD1	NA	TRBV6-5	TRBJ1-1
TGTGCCAGCGGGCGGGCCGCGGCGGCTAATGAAAAACTGTTTTTT	CASGRAAAANEKLFF	NA	NA	TRBV28	TRBJ1-4
TGTGCCAGCAGTTCCGAAGATCGCGGGGGACGGAACTGGAAGCAGTACTTC	CASSSEDRGGRNWKQYF	TRBD2	once	TRBV28	TRBJ2-7
TGTGCCAGTACCGTCGTCTCCCTAGCGGGCTCCTCCTACAATGAGCAGTTCTTC	CASTVVSLAGSSYNEQFF	TRBD2	NA	TRBV19	TRBJ2-1
TGTGCCACCAGCGAAGGGGGACTAGAAATTGATACGCAGTATTTT	CATSEGGLEIDTQYF	TRBD2	NA	TRBV15	TRBJ2-3
TGTGCCAGCAGTCCTCGACAGGCGAGGGGCTACGAGCAGTACTTC	CASSPRQARGYEQYF	NA	NA	TRBV28	TRBJ2-7
TGTGCCATCAGTGATTTAGACAGGGGGACTGAGACCCAGTACTTC	CAISDLDRGTETQYF	TRBD1	once	TRBV10-3	TRBJ2-5
TGTGCCAGCAGCCCCCTCAGGGGGCTAGGTGGAGACTATGGCTACACCTTC	CASSPLRGLGGDYGYTF	TRBD1	once	TRBV28	TRBJ1-2
TGTGCCTGTCAAGGGGCTTATGGCTACACCTTC	CACQGAYGYTF	NA	NA	TRBV30	TRBJ1-2
TGCGCCAGCAGTTGGCAAGTCGCAGCGGGGGGCTTCTCCTACGAGCAGTACTTC	CASSWQVAAGGFSYEQYF	TRBD2	NA	TRBV5-1	TRBJ2-7
TGTGCCAGCAGCTACGGACAGAACTATGGCTACACCTTC	CASSYGQNYGYTF	NA	NA	TRBV7-2	TRBJ1-2
TGTGCCAGCATTCCTATGGGACAGACCAACTCCTACGAGCAGTACTTC	CASIPMGQTNSYEQYF	TRBD1	NA	TRBV2	TRBJ2-7